Shown below are 24 T cell receptor beta chains from a single sample sequenced in a study of OX40 agonist ivuxolimab in advanced cancers. The assay was immunoSEQ multiplex PCR, and TCRdb's table has in-frame clones only and misses some. The repertoire includes fewer than 12,000 clones, around 84% of them detected once, and about 19% sits in the top ten. The source material was CD4+ or CD8+ T cells sorted from blood, sampled in a trial of the OX40 agonist ivuxolimab. These receptors came from an adult with an advanced solid tumor such as melanoma, head and neck, liver or kidney cancer.

There are a few counts of this clone. CDR3 sequence reads: CASSYQGTGNTIYF. Here the CDR3 DNA reads TGTGCCAGCAGTTACCAGGGTACGGGAAACACCATATATTTT. V and J are TRBV6-5 and TRBJ1-3; possible D gene TRBD1, 5 bases. CDR3 length: 14 amino acids. Germline values: CDR1 MNHEY, CDR2 SVGAGI. V lost 2 bases and J 4 bases, leaving 9 bases between the germline ends.

The chain uses TRBV4-1 and TRBJ2-5; D is undetermined. The CDR3 runs to 12 residues. Trimming stripped 1 base from V and 5 bases from J, with 5 bases between. CDR1 is MGHRA and CDR2 is YSYEKL in the germline V gene. The DNA of the CDR3 is TGCGCCAGCAGCCAAGCCCCGGAGACCCAGTACTTC. It translates to CASSQAPETQYF.

The V gene is TRBV10-3, the J gene TRBJ1-1; D remains unclear. The germline gives CDR1 ENHRY, CDR2 SYGVKD. The CDR3 loop spans 13 amino acids. V shed 0 bases and J shed 2 bases, with 4 bases lying between them. In DNA form, the CDR3 reads TGTGCCATCAGTGAGTCAGCTAACACTGAAGCTTTCTTT. Residues: CAISESANTEAFF.

Only a few counts were recorded for this clone. This chain joins TRBV20-1 and TRBJ1-2; D gene uncertain. This CDR3 comprises 11 residues. Trimming removed 0 bases from V and 2 bases from J, with 1 base in between. CDR1 is DFQATT, CDR2 SNEGSKA, per germline (reference sequence). This CDR3 is CSARDNYGYTF. In DNA, the CDR3 is TGCAGTGCTAGAGACAACTATGGCTACACCTTC.

The rearrangement joins TRBV4-1 to TRBJ2-1; D unresolved. Germline CDR1 and CDR2: MGHRA and YSYEKL. Trimming left V 0 bases short and J 0 bases short, with 9 bases between. This CDR3 is built from 16 residues. CDR3 DNA sequence: TGCGCCAGCAGCCAAGATCGAGACCTCTCCTACAATGAGCAGTTCTTC. Translated: CASSQDRDLSYNEQFF.

This sequence joins TRBV9 and TRBJ2-7; 8 nucleotides align to TRBD2. Germline CDR1 and CDR2: SGDLS and YYNGEE. Trimming at V came to 4 bases and at J to 3 bases, leaving 6 bases not matched to a gene. This CDR3 is 14 amino acids long. The CDR3: CASSLGSGNYEQYF. CDR3 bases: TGTGCCAGCAGCCTTGGTAGCGGGAACTACGAGCAGTACTTC.

The gene calls are TRBV30 and TRBJ2-4; D is possibly TRBD1 (5 bases). The V end was cut by 2 bases, the J end by 1 base, with 9 bases between. The CDR3 runs to 14 residues. Per the germline V gene, CDR1 is GTSNPN and CDR2 is SVGIG (reference sequence). CDR3 DNA: TGTGCCTGGAGTTATGGGGCTGCCAAAAACATTCAGTACTTC. It is translated as CAWSYGAAKNIQYF.

The chain couples TRBV11-3 to TRBJ2-7, with D unclear. Between the trimmed V and J ends, which lost 0 bases and 6 bases, there was a span of 12 bases. The CDR3 is 14 amino acids. CDR1 is SGHNT, CDR2 YENEEA, per germline. The DNA for the CDR3 is TGTGCCAGCAGCTTAGAATCTCCGAGGATCGAGCAGTACTTC. It is translated as CASSLESPRIEQYF.

The gene calls are TRBV4-1 and TRBJ1-1, with TRBD1 identical over 8 bases. The CDR3 covers 15 residues. Losses at the gene ends were 4 bases for V and 6 bases for J; bases not matched to a gene: 10. The germline CDR1 and CDR2 sequences are MGHRA and YSYEKL. CDR3 bases: TGCGCCAGCAGCCCTCAGACAGGGGCGGTTTCTGAAGCTTTCTTT. It translates to CASSPQTGAVSEAFF.

The rearrangement links TRBV6-5 to TRBJ2-7; D is uncertain. The length of the CDR3 is 15 residues. V lost 0 bases and J lost 0, with 9 bases in between. Germline CDR1 is MNHEY and CDR2 is SVGAGI. CDR3 sequence: CASSYSRDLSYEQYF. CDR3 sequence (DNA): TGTGCCAGCAGTTACTCGAGAGACCTCTCCTACGAGCAGTACTTC.

The chain links TRBV19 to TRBJ2-2; TRBD2 matches 9 bases. Germline CDR1 is LNHDA and CDR2 is SQIVND (reference sequence). Trimming removed 3 bases from V and 5 bases from J; junction bases left unmatched: 16. This CDR3 spans 19 amino acids. This CDR3 reads CASSIPEGTSGWWTGELFF. The CDR3 DNA reads as TGTGCCAGTAGTATCCCCGAAGGTACTAGCGGGTGGTGGACCGGGGAGCTGTTTTTT.

The chain links TRBV30 to TRBJ2-3; D is perhaps TRBD2 (5 bases). V lost 4 bases and J lost 5, with 13 bases in between. Germline-derived CDR1 and CDR2 are GTSNPN and SVGIG (reference sequence). This CDR3 has 13 amino acids. CDR3: CAWNTRGGDTQYF. CDR3 in DNA: TGTGCCTGGAACACCCGGGGTGGAGATACGCAGTATTTT.

The chain carries TRBV10-3 and TRBJ1-4; D call uncertain. V was cut by 3 bases and J by 2 bases, with 13 bases left in between. This CDR3 region has 16 residues. CDR1 and CDR2 from the germline V gene are ENHRY and SYGVKD. CDR3 bases: TGTGCCATCAGTGACGCAGGACGGGTGACTAATGAAAAACTGTTTTTT. Protein sequence: CAISDAGRVTNEKLFF.

The chain combines TRBV5-3 with TRBJ1-5; a possible D gene is TRBD1 (6 bases). TRBV5-3 is an ORF for which the function is uncertain. The CDR3 contains 15 residues. The germline V and J ends were trimmed by 8 bases and 3 bases, with 18 bases remaining between them. CDR3 DNA: TGTGCCAGTCCCCACCCCAGGGGACTCAATCAGCCCCAGCATTTT. The encoded protein is CASPHPRGLNQPQHF.

This clone appeared once. The rearrangement joins TRBV15 to TRBJ2-6, with 13 bases identical to TRBD2. This CDR3 is built from 20 residues. V gave up 0 bases and J gave up 1 base; unmatched junction bases: 6. Germline CDR1 and CDR2: LNHNV and YYDKDF (reference sequence). CDR3 amino acids: CATSRDLSTSGRSGANVLTF. As DNA, the CDR3 is TGTGCCACCAGCAGAGATCTTTCGACTAGCGGGAGGTCTGGGGCCAACGTCCTGACTTTC.

The V call is TRBV5-1, the J call TRBJ1-1; maybe TRBD1 (5 bases). The CDR3 spans 14 residues. Germline V CDR1 and CDR2: SGHRS, YFSETQ. With 0 bases removed from V and 5 bases from J, the gap between germline ends came to 11 bases. CDR3 coding DNA: TGCGCCAGCAGCTTGGCCCCAGGGAGGACTGAAGCTTTCTTT. Protein: CASSLAPGRTEAFF.

This chain connects TRBV6-5 to TRBJ2-7; the D gene is possibly TRBD1 (5 bases). Germline values: CDR1 MNHEY, CDR2 SVGAGI. The germline V and J ends were trimmed by 2 bases and 2 bases, with 7 bases remaining between them. This CDR3 region has 13 residues. CDR3 amino acids: CASSYGATYEQYF. The CDR3 DNA reads TGTGCCAGCAGTTACGGGGCAACCTACGAGCAGTACTTC.

The rearrangement uses TRBV5-1 and TRBJ2-7, with TRBD2 matching 8 bases. The CDR3 runs to 14 residues. Unmatched junction bases numbered 2, after V lost 2 bases and J lost 1 base. CDR1 and CDR2 (germline): SGHRS, YFSETQ. The CDR3 nucleotides are TGCGCCAGCAGCTTTAGCGGGGCATCCTACGAGCAGTACTTC. Translation gives CASSFSGASYEQYF.

This chain joins TRBV5-4 and TRBJ2-3, with TRBD2 matching 9 bases. The germline CDR1 and CDR2 sequences are SGHNT and YYREEE (reference sequence). Trimming removed 5 bases from V and 2 bases from J; junction bases left unmatched: 6. The CDR3 covers 15 residues. CDR3: CASREREAFTDTQYF. The CDR3 DNA reads TGTGCCAGCAGGGAGCGGGAGGCTTTCACAGATACGCAGTATTTT.

V and J are TRBV4-3 and TRBJ2-7; weak D call: TRBD2 (5 bases). Germline V gives CDR1 LGHNA, CDR2 YSLEER. V shed 0 bases and J shed 5 bases, with 11 bases lying between them. CDR3 length: 14 residues. The CDR3 region is CASSQENGADEQYF. DNA of the CDR3: TGCGCCAGCAGCCAAGAGAATGGAGCGGACGAGCAGTACTTC.

This chain uses TRBV7-2 with TRBJ2-1, with 7 bases fitting TRBD1. Trimming cost V 5 bases and J 6 bases; bases outside gene matches: 16. CDR1 and CDR2 from the germline V gene are SGHTA and FQGNSA. This CDR3 is 17 amino acids long. CDR3 sequence: CASSPTAGTEGSNEQFF. The CDR3 DNA reads as TGTGCCAGCAGCCCAACAGCCGGGACAGAGGGGAGCAATGAGCAGTTCTTC.

The chain uses TRBV27 and TRBJ2-7; 7 nucleotides align to TRBD1. Germline V gene sequence: CDR1 MNHEY, CDR2 SMNVEV (reference sequence). The length of the CDR3 is 14 residues. The V segment lost 0 bases and the J segment 4 bases; nucleotides outside the gene matches: 3. CDR3 in amino acids: CASSLSHRGYEQYF. CDR3 nucleotides: TGTGCCAGCAGTTTATCCCACAGGGGTTACGAGCAGTACTTC.

This chain uses TRBV29-1 with TRBJ2-1; 10 bases align to TRBD1. CDR3 length: 11 residues. Germline loops: CDR1 SQVTM, CDR2 ANQGSEA. V lost 3 bases, J lost 15 bases, and 5 bases stayed unmatched. The CDR3 protein is CSVDGQGVRFF. The CDR3 bases are TGCAGCGTTGACGGACAGGGGGTTCGGTTCTTC.

This clone was observed once. This rearrangement joins TRBV29-1 to TRBJ2-7; D gene unclear. The length of the CDR3 is 12 residues. The V and J ends lost 4 bases and 2 bases respectively, with 9 bases between them. The germline V gene encodes CDR1 SQVTM and CDR2 ANQGSEA. The CDR3 spells CSVARGTYEQYF. The CDR3 DNA reads as TGCAGCGTTGCGCGCGGCACCTACGAGCAGTACTTC.